This TCR beta chain was documented in a study of vaccination effects on CD4 cells after COVID-19. Overall study findings and caveats: In the late period after vaccination, infection- and vaccine-induced clones contracted markedly.

CDR1 LNHDA and CDR2 SQIVND come from the germline V gene (reference sequence). Trimming pared 7 bases from V and 9 bases from J, leaving 16 bases between. This CDR3 comprises 14 residues. The method was immunoSEQ multiplex PCR; TCRdb's version includes in-frame clones alone and lacks a portion of them. Of roughly 70,000 clones detected, 65% to 75% appear once; the ten largest clones hold around 5%. Viral peptide pool expansion of antigen-specific CD4+ T cells preceded sequencing in the ViraFEST assay. Culturing for approximately 10 days preceded CD4+ T cell isolation. This individual tested PCR-positive for SARS-CoV-2 infection between March and December 2020. Supplemented with around 9.6 IU/ml IL-2 and about 10 ug/ml peptides, under 2.5 million PBMC per well were kept in culture. HIV-1 Nef peptide pool stimulation served as negative control. Cultures received IL-2 medium that replaced half the medium on days 3 and 7.

Worth noting for this clone: The antigen is unknown.

The receptor's source is a human donor who had a prior SARS-CoV-2 infection. V is TRBV19 and J is TRBJ1-6; no firm D call. The sample here was CD4+ T cells from PBMCs cultured with HIV peptides, taken before COVID-19 vaccination. The sample's subset: HIV-1 Nef peptide pool negative control/reference culture. CDR3 DNA: TGTGCCAGTAAAGAAAGGGCGGTGGGTTCACCCCTCCACTTT. Amino acids: CASKERAVGSPLHF.